This T cell receptor (beta chain) appears in the sequencing data of a study of cytomegalovirus exposure and HLA in healthy donors. Per germline, CDR1 LGHNT and CDR2 FRNRAP. The CDR3 covers 12 residues. V was pared by 5 bases and J by 10 bases, with 5 bases of the junction left unmatched. TCRdb's table, derived via immunoSEQ multiplex PCR, lists solely in-frame clones and lacks some. This repertoire shows roughly 220,000 clones, 90% to 95% found once; its top ten account for approximately 1.1%. The chain joins TRBV12-5 to TRBJ1-1; 9 bases are shared with TRBD1. Sequenced: PBMCs. This TCR was recovered from a woman aged 18 to 35 in good health and CMV-seronegative. CDR3 DNA sequence: TGTGCTAGTGGTCTCGACAGGGGGGGAGCTTTCTTT. Its protein is CASGLDRGGAFF.